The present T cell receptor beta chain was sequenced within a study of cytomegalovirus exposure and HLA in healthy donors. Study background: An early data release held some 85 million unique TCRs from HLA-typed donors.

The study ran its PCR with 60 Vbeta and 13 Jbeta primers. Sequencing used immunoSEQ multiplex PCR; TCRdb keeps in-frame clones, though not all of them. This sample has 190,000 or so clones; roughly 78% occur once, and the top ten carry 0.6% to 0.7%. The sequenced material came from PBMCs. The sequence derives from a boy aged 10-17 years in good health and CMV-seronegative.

The CDR3 DNA follows: TGCGCCAGCAGCTTGGCCCCTTTCCCAACTAGATCCTCCTACAATGAGCAGTTCTTC. Translated: CASSLAPFPTRSSYNEQFF. The chain uses TRBV5-1 and TRBJ2-1, with D perhaps matching TRBD2 (5 bases). The CDR3 length is 19 residues. The ends were cut back, 0 bases at V and 0 bases at J, with 19 bases in the middle. Germline V gene data show CDR1 as SGHRS and CDR2 as YFSETQ. Looking up the rest from reference TRBV5-1 and TRBJ2-1 gives the full variable domain: KAGVTQTPRYLIKTRGQQVTLSCSPISGHRSVSWYQQTPGQGLQFLFEYFSETQRNKGNFPGRFSGRQFSNSRSEMNVSTLELGDSALYLCASSLAPFPTRSSYNEQFFGPGTRLTVL.